What follows are 7 T cell receptor beta chains derived from one specimen sequenced in a study of T cell changes during pregnancy in multiple sclerosis. The assay was immunoSEQ multiplex PCR, and TCRdb's table has in-frame clones only and misses some. The table has 40,000 to 50,000 clones, about 90% seen once; the top ten hold under 2.5%. Material: CD4+ T cells from peripheral blood mononuclear cells, obtained after pregnancy. The source of these receptors is a female donor in good health, enrolled as a control in a pregnancy study.

The chain is built from TRBV6-1 and TRBJ2-5, with a possible D match to TRBD1 (6 bases). Germline CDR1 reads MNHNS; CDR2 reads SASEGT. This CDR3 has 14 residues. V lost 4 bases and J lost 2, with 11 bases in between. The CDR3 DNA sequence: TGTGCCAGCAGTGTAGGGCAGGGGCAAGAGACCCAGTACTTC. Its protein product is CASSVGQGQETQYF.

This chain uses TRBV6-5 with TRBJ1-2; D remains ambiguous. Trimming removed 7 bases at V and 5 bases at J, with 17 bases between. The CDR3 length is 14 residues. Germline V gives CDR1 MNHEY, CDR2 SVGAGI. In DNA, the CDR3 is TGTGCCAGCACCCAACGGGAGGGCCTTTATGGCTACACCTTC. It is translated as CASTQREGLYGYTF.

The CDR3, as DNA: TGTGCCAGCAGCTTAGGGGCTGGGGGGGGTGTCTACGAGCAGTACTTC. Its protein product is CASSLGAGGGVYEQYF. The chain joins TRBV11-3 to TRBJ2-7, with 7 bases lining up with TRBD2. This CDR3 comprises 16 residues. Trimming removed 1 base from V and 3 bases from J; junction bases left unmatched: 9. Germline V lookup: CDR1 SGHNT, CDR2 YENEEA.

This chain joins TRBV6-4 and TRBJ2-3; no clear D gene. Germline values: CDR1 MRHNA, CDR2 SNTAGT. Trimming removed 4 bases from V and 2 bases from J, with 7 bases in between. This CDR3 has 13 amino acids. The CDR3 loop is CASSALFTDTQYF. The CDR3 DNA is TGTGCCAGCAGTGCACTCTTCACAGATACGCAGTATTTT.

The V and J genes are TRBV30 and TRBJ1-3; no reliable D call. Germline V gives CDR1 GTSNPN, CDR2 SVGIG (reference sequence). Trimming removed 1 base at V and 7 bases at J, with 14 bases between. The CDR3 sequence is 14 residues long. CDR3 nucleotide sequence: TGTGCCTGGAGTGAGGAGGCATACCACAACACCATATATTTT. It yields the protein CAWSEEAYHNTIYF.

The genes are TRBV6-1 and TRBJ2-1; TRBD2 agrees at 8 bases. Germline lookup yields CDR1 MNHNS and CDR2 SASEGT. The CDR3 contains 14 residues. CDR3 amino acids: CVEHRGGVWNEQFF. DNA for the CDR3: TGTGTCGAACACCGGGGGGGCGTTTGGAATGAGCAGTTCTTC.

This sequence joins TRBV18 and TRBJ2-2; D not certain. The germline V and J ends were trimmed by 6 bases and 6 bases, with 5 bases remaining between them. Germline assignment: CDR1 KGHSH and CDR2 LQKENI. The CDR3 spans 11 residues. The CDR3 reads CASSLAGELFF. DNA for the CDR3: TGTGCCAGCTCCCTTGCCGGGGAGCTGTTTTTT.